These T cell receptor beta chains were read from a single sample in a study of T cells in Graves' hyperthyroidism and ophthalmopathy. TCRdb ran MiXCR on the multiplex PCR reads and lists one entry per CDR3 protein. The sample carries hundreds of thousands of distinct CDR3 sequences, around 42% recorded once. Material: peripheral blood or thyroid tissue (not recorded which). The source is a woman aged 18-29 years with Graves' hyperthyroidism. CDR3s include the opening cysteine and the closing phenylalanine or tryptophan. The order of the fields is CDR3 protein, CDR3 DNA, clone size, V gene, J gene, D gene, CDR3 length. A D gene is named only where the DNA matches it firmly. Size is stated for part of the rows, as once, few or many counts, or as a class when the clone is expanded.

CASSLVREETQYF	TGTGCCAGCAGCTTGGTCAGGGAAGAGACCCAGTACTTC	many	TRBV7-2	TRBJ2-5	.	13
CSASRPAGQYEQYF	TGCAGTGCTAGTCGGCCAGCGGGACAGTACGAGCAGTACTTC	.	TRBV20-1	TRBJ2-7	.	14
CASSLPGAAIYTF	TGCGCCAGCAGCCTGCCCGGGGCAGCCATCTACACCTTC	.	TRBV7-2	TRBJ1-2	.	13
CSASSGNTEAFF	TGCAGTGCTAGTTCAGGGAACACTGAAGCTTTCTTT	many	TRBV20-1	TRBJ1-1	.	12
CASSYSGLGNQPQHF	TGTGCCAGCAGTTACTCGGGACTAGGCAATCAGCCCCAGCATTTT	few	TRBV6-5	TRBJ1-5	.	15
CASSYLSDTNYGYTF	TGTGCCAGCAGTTACCTGAGCGACACCAACTATGGCTACACCTTC	few	TRBV25-1	TRBJ1-2	.	15
CASSSHRQGYGYTF	TGTGCCAGTAGCTCTCACAGACAGGGCTATGGCTACACCTTC	.	TRBV19	TRBJ1-2	TRBD1	14
CATSDPTGTHTEAFF	TGTGCCACCAGTGACCCGACAGGGACGCACACTGAAGCTTTCTTT	.	TRBV24-1	TRBJ1-1	TRBD1	15
CSVPDPGELFF	TGCAGCGTCCCCGACCCTGGGGAGCTGTTTTTT	.	TRBV29-1	TRBJ2-2	.	11
CSGGGSEAFF	TGCAGTGGGGGGGGGAGTGAAGCTTTCTTT	.	TRBV20-1	TRBJ1-1	.	10
CASQHGGASTEAFF	TGTGCCAGCCAACATGGGGGCGCGAGCACTGAAGCTTTCTTT	.	TRBV7-3	TRBJ1-1	.	14
CASSASIWPAGYTF	TGTGCCAGCAGTGCTAGCATCTGGCCGGCTGGCTACACCTTC	.	TRBV25-1	TRBJ1-2	.	14
CASSYRPGRSYEQYF	TGTGCCAGCAGTTACAGGCCAGGGAGATCCTACGAGCAGTACTTC	.	TRBV4-2	TRBJ2-7	.	15
CASRERFDSPLHF	TGTGCCAGCAGGGAAAGATTTGATTCACCCCTCCACTTT	.	TRBV2	TRBJ1-6	.	13
CASSPGQGIEETQYF	TGTGCCAGCAGTCCCGGACAGGGAATTGAGGAGACCCAGTACTTC	.	TRBV2	TRBJ2-5	TRBD1	15
CATPPRTGVNVLTF	TGTGCCACCCCTCCTAGGACAGGGGTCAACGTCCTGACTTTC	few	TRBV24-1	TRBJ2-6	TRBD1	14
CASSPSVLALETQYF	TGTGCCAGTAGCCCGAGTGTACTAGCGCTTGAGACCCAGTACTTC	few	TRBV7-8	TRBJ2-5	TRBD2	15
CASSATRGRQGANNQPQHF	TGTGCCAGTAGCGCGACTAGGGGGAGACAGGGGGCTAACAATCAGCCCCAGCATTTT	.	TRBV19	TRBJ1-5	TRBD1	19
CASSVVRKGNTEAFF	TGTGCCAGCAGCGTAGTACGTAAGGGGAACACTGAAGCTTTCTTT	.	TRBV9	TRBJ1-1	.	15
CSVAAAGLAGDTGELFF	TGCAGCGTTGCGGCAGCCGGACTAGCGGGAGACACCGGGGAGCTGTTTTTT	few	TRBV29-1	TRBJ2-2	TRBD2	17
CASSFGTVQETQYF	TGTGCCAGCAGTTTCGGGACAGTTCAAGAGACCCAGTACTTC	once	TRBV9	TRBJ2-5	TRBD1	14
CALAGTSTDTQYF	TGTGCTTTAGCGGGGACTAGCACAGATACGCAGTATTTT	once	TRBV25-1	TRBJ2-3	TRBD2	13
CASSDLRGELFF	TGTGCCAGCAGTGATCTCCGAGGGGAGCTGTTTTTT	.	TRBV6-4	TRBJ2-2	.	12
CAISESVYSNQPQHF	TGTGCCATCAGTGAGTCGGTGTACAGCAATCAGCCCCAGCATTTT	many	TRBV10-3	TRBJ1-5	.	15
CSARDAVLMNTEAFF	TGCAGTGCTAGAGACGCGGTTTTAATGAACACTGAAGCTTTCTTT	few	TRBV20-1	TRBJ1-1	.	15